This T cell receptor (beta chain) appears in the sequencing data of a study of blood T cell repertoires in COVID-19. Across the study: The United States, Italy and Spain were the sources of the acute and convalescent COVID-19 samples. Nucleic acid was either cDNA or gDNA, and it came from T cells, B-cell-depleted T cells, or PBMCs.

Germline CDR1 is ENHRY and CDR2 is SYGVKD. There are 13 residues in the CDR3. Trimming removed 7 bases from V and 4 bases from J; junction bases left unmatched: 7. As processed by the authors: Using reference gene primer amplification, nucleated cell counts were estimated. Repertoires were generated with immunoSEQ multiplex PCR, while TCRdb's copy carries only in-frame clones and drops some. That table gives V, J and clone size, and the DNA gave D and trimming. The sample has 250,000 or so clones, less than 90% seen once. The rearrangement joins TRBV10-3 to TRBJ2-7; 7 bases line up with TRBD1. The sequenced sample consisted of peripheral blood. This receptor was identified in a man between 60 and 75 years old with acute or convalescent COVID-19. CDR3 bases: TGTGCCATCACCCCGGACAGGTCTTACGAGCAGTACTTC. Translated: CAITPDRSYEQYF.